Sequencing of this T cell receptor beta chain was carried out in a study of blood T cells in healthy people across ages. V trimming: 4 bases; J trimming: 3 bases; junction bases outside the gene matches: 8. Germline values: CDR1 SGDLS, CDR2 YYNGEE. The CDR3 loop spans 16 amino acids. Using a J-beta primer mix together with a sample-barcoded 5' primer, a second PCR was run for roughly 6 to 11 cycles. TCRdb itself ran the 5' RACE reads through MiXCR, one entry per CDR3 protein. The sample includes 700,000 to 900,000 distinct CDR3 sequences, around a quarter of them seen just once. This same sample was also part of a study on T cells of mothers and their children.

The receptor's source is a boy between 5 and 17 years old in good health. The J gene is TRBJ2-3, the V gene TRBV9; 10 bases line up with TRBD2. Source material: blood. The CDR3 DNA reads as TGTGCCAGCAGCCCCCTAACTAGCGGGATAACAGATACGCAGTATTTT. Protein: CASSPLTSGITDTQYF. The full variable domain, completed using reference TRBV9 and TRBJ2-3, is DSGVTQTPKHLITATGQRVTLRCSPRSGDLSVYWYQQSLDQGLQFLIQYYNGEERAKGNILERFSAQQFPDLHSELNLSSLELGDSALYFCASSPLTSGITDTQYFGPGTRLTVL.